The rows below give T cell receptor beta chains drawn from one sample of a study of shared clonotypes between healthy human individuals. Profiled with immunoSEQ multiplex PCR; TCRdb holds only in-frame clones, not every one. Of 850,000 to 1,100,000 clones in the sample, around three quarters are singletons; the top ten hold 0.85% to 1%. The sample was memory CD4+ T cells from PBMCs. Receptors were obtained from a man aged 18 to 35 in good health. Some clones in this sample may be carry-over from other donors' samples. CDR3s include the opening cysteine and the closing phenylalanine or tryptophan. A D gene is named only where the DNA matches it firmly. For some rows the clone size is stated as once, few or many, or as a class when expanded; others skip it.

abundance,v_gene,d_gene,j_gene,CDR3nt,CDR3aa
-,TRBV5-1,-,TRBJ1-2,TGCGCCAGCAGCTTGGTTCCACAAGCCGCCTATGGCTACACCTTC,CASSLVPQAAYGYTF
-,TRBV28,TRBD1,TRBJ1-5,TGTGCCAGCAGAGACAGGGGGCAACAGCCCCAGCATTTT,CASRDRGQQPQHF
few,TRBV11-2,-,TRBJ2-1,TGTGCCAGCAGCGCACCCTCCCGGCCCGGCAATGAGCAGTTCTTC,CASSAPSRPGNEQFF
-,TRBV29-1,-,TRBJ2-1,TGCAGCGTGGGGACGGGGTACAATGAGCAGTTCTTC,CSVGTGYNEQFF
-,TRBV7-9,-,TRBJ2-1,TGTGCCAGCAGCTTACAGGCTGCCTCCTACAATGAGCAGTTCTTC,CASSLQAASYNEQFF
-,TRBV9,TRBD2,TRBJ2-7,TGTGCCAGCAGCCCCGGACTAGGGGACTACGAGCAGTACTTC,CASSPGLGDYEQYF
-,TRBV7-8,TRBD1,TRBJ1-1,TGTGCCAGCAGCTTGAGAAGAGGGACAGGACGTGGCGCTTACCCTGAAGCTTTCTTT,CASSLRRGTGRGAYPEAFF
few,TRBV30,-,TRBJ2-5,TGTGCCTGTTATATTAGCGGACGCCAAGAGACCCAGTACTTC,CACYISGRQETQYF
-,TRBV11-2,TRBD2,TRBJ2-5,TGTGCCAGCAGCTCCCTGGGTGGGGAGGGGCCCCAGTACTTC,CASSSLGGEGPQYF
-,TRBV14,-,TRBJ2-2,TGTGCCAGCAGCCAGGGGAGTACGAACACCGGGGAGCTGTTTTTT,CASSQGSTNTGELFF
-,TRBV5-1,-,TRBJ2-1,TGCGCCAGCAGCTTGATTGGCGGGCGTGAGCAGTTCTTC,CASSLIGGREQFF
-,TRBV6-1,-,TRBJ2-7,TGTGCCAGCAGTGAACTCCGTCACGGAACCTACGAGCAGTACTTC,CASSELRHGTYEQYF
-,TRBV5-4,TRBD2,TRBJ2-5,TGTGCCAGCAGCCGGGCACTAGCGAAAGAGACCCAGTACTTC,CASSRALAKETQYF
-,TRBV7-3,-,TRBJ2-3,TGTGCCAGCAGCTTAGGGAATGGTGGGGCAGATACGCAGTATTTT,CASSLGNGGADTQYF
-,TRBV7-9,TRBD1,TRBJ2-7,TGTGCCAGCAGCCCTCGGGACAGGGGCTACGAGCAGTACTTC,CASSPRDRGYEQYF
few,TRBV18,-,TRBJ2-2,TGTGCCAGCTCACCCCGCGGCGGGGCGAACACCGGGGAGCTGTTTTTT,CASSPRGGANTGELFF
-,TRBV5-1,-,TRBJ1-2,TGCGCCAGCAGCTTGGGGGTTTTAGGTGGCTACACCTTC,CASSLGVLGGYTF
-,TRBV4-2,-,TRBJ2-3,TGTGCCAGCAGCCAAGCCAGGGCAGATACGCAGTATTTT,CASSQARADTQYF
-,TRBV10-3,TRBD1,TRBJ2-7,TGTGCCATCAGGGGTAAAGGGGGCGTGGACGAGCAGTACTTC,CAIRGKGGVDEQYF
-,TRBV11-3,TRBD2,TRBJ2-7,TGTGCCAGCAGCCCGGGACTAGCCGGAACCTACGAGCAGTACTTC,CASSPGLAGTYEQYF
-,TRBV7-8,-,TRBJ1-2,TGTGCCAGCAGCCCCGGGGGCAGGGATGTTAACTATGGCTACACCTTC,CASSPGGRDVNYGYTF
-,TRBV28,TRBD1,TRBJ2-1,TGTGCCAGCAGCGCAAGTGACAGGGGAGGTTACAATGAGCAGTTCTTC,CASSASDRGGYNEQFF
once,TRBV9,-,TRBJ2-1,TGTGCCAGCAGCGTAGGCACAGGGAGGGTTGAGCAGTTCTTC,CASSVGTGRVEQFF
-,TRBV10-2,TRBD2,TRBJ2-7,TGCGCCAGCAGCGGACTAGCGGGAGGGCCGGGCTACGAGCAGTACTTC,CASSGLAGGPGYEQYF
-,TRBV18,TRBD1,TRBJ1-2,TGTGCCAGCTCACCCGGGACAGGAAGTGAAGGCTACACCTTC,CASSPGTGSEGYTF
-,TRBV25-1,-,TRBJ2-5,TGTGCCAGCAGTGAATTCGTGTCGGCGAAGTGGGAGACCCAGTACTTC,CASSEFVSAKWETQYF
few,TRBV6-1,TRBD1,TRBJ1-1,TGTGCCAGCAGTCAGACAGGGACAAACACTGAAGCTTTCTTT,CASSQTGTNTEAFF
once,TRBV7-9,-,TRBJ1-1,TGTGCCAGCAGCTCGGCAGGGACCATGAACACTGAAGCTTTCTTT,CASSSAGTMNTEAFF
-,TRBV28,TRBD2,TRBJ2-3,TGTGCCAGCAGTTTAGGCGGGGCGGGAGCAGATACGCAGTATTTT,CASSLGGAGADTQYF
once,TRBV7-9,-,TRBJ1-2,TGTGCCAGCAACACTGAAGGGGGCTACACCTTC,CASNTEGGYTF
once,TRBV25-1,TRBD2,TRBJ2-7,TGTGCCAGCAGTGGATTACGGGGACTAGCGGGAGGATCCTACGAGCAGTACTTC,CASSGLRGLAGGSYEQYF
-,TRBV5-1,-,TRBJ1-2,TGCGCCAGCAGCAACAGATCAAAAGAATTCCGTGGCTACACCTTC,CASSNRSKEFRGYTF
-,TRBV11-2,TRBD1,TRBJ2-5,TGTGCCAGCAGCTTCTACACAGGGGGTGAAACCCAGTACTTC,CASSFYTGGETQYF
-,TRBV4-1,TRBD1,TRBJ1-5,TGCGCCAGCAGCCGACAGGGAAGAGGACAGCCCCAGCATTTT,CASSRQGRGQPQHF
-,TRBV18,TRBD1,TRBJ2-5,TGTGCCAGCTCATCCTCTTTAGACAGGGTGGGGAAGGAGACCCAGTACTTC,CASSSSLDRVGKETQYF
few,TRBV5-1,-,TRBJ2-2,TGCGCCAGCAGCCAGAACACCGGGGAGCTGTTTTTT,CASSQNTGELFF
-,TRBV5-1,-,TRBJ2-5,TGCGCCAGCAGCCTCGGACAGTCAGGGGGGGAGACCCAGTACTTC,CASSLGQSGGETQYF
once,TRBV7-2,TRBD2,TRBJ2-7,TGTGCCAGCAGCTTAGCGGGGACTAGCGAAGTATACGAGCAGTACTTC,CASSLAGTSEVYEQYF
-,TRBV18,-,TRBJ2-7,TGTGCCAGCTCACCAGGGTCCTACGAGCAGTACTTC,CASSPGSYEQYF
-,TRBV6-6,-,TRBJ2-7,TGTGCCAGCAGGACCTCGGGAGATCAATTTTACGAGCAGTACTTC,CASRTSGDQFYEQYF
few,TRBV21-1,-,TRBJ2-1,TGTGCCAGCAGCCAGGGCCTCAGGCGGGAGGGCAATGAGCAGTTCTTC,CASSQGLRREGNEQFF
few,TRBV7-2,-,TRBJ1-2,TGTGCCAGCAGCTTCGAACGTAACTATGGCTACACCTTC,CASSFERNYGYTF
-,TRBV2,TRBD1,TRBJ2-2,TGTGCCAGCCGACAGGGGGCTTCCTTAGGGAACACCGGGGAGCTGTTTTTT,CASRQGASLGNTGELFF